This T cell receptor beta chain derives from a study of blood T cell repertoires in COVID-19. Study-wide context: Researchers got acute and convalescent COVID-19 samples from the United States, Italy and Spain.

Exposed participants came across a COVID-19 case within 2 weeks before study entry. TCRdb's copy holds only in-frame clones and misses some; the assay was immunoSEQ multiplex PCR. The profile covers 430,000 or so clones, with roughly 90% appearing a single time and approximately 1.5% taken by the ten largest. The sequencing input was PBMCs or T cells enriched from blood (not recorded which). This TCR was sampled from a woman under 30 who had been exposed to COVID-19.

CDR3 nucleotides: TGTGCCGGGGCTAGCGGGAGGACCGACACCGGGGAGCTGTTTTTT. This translates into CAGASGRTDTGELFF. The chain links TRBV7-9 to TRBJ2-2; 11 bases agree with TRBD2. V was clipped by 11 bases and J by 3 bases; unmatched bases: 8. The CDR3 spans 15 residues. CDR1 and CDR2 from the germline V gene are SEHNR and FQNEAQ (reference sequence).